This record concerns one T cell receptor beta chain sequence. TCRdb's copy holds only in-frame clones and misses some; the assay was immunoSEQ multiplex PCR. The sample lists about 140,000 clones; about nine tenths were seen once. The CDR3 runs 14 residues. V was pared by 5 bases and J by 12 bases, with 20 bases between. CDR1 and CDR2 (germline): SEHNR, FQNEAQ (reference sequence). This entry belongs to a study of Ad26.COV2.S vaccination and SARS-CoV-2 variants. The receptor was isolated from a human donor who had recovered from COVID-19. The chain recombines TRBV7-9 with TRBJ2-1; perhaps TRBD1 as D (6 bases). The starting material was peripheral blood, obtained after recovery from COVID-19. CDR3 loop: CASSHATGLWGQFF. The CDR3, as DNA: TGTGCCAGCAGCCATGCGACAGGTCTTTGGGGGCAGTTCTTC.